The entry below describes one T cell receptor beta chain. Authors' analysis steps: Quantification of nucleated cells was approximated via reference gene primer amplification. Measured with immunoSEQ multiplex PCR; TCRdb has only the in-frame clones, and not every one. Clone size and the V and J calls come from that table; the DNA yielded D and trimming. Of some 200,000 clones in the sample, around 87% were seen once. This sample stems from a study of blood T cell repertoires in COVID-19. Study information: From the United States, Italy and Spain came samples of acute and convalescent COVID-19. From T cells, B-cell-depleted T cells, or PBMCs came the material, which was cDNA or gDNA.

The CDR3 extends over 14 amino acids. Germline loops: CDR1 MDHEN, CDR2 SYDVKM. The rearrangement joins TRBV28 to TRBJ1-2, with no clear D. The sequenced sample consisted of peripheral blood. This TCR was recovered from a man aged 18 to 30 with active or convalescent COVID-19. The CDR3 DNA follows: TGTGCTTCAACCCGGGCGGGAAGAATCTATGGCTACACCTTC. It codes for CASTRAGRIYGYTF.